These 22 T cell receptor beta chains were sequenced from one sample in a study of blood T cells in healthy people across ages. A sample-barcoded 5' primer and a J-beta primer mix were used in a second PCR of about 7 to 11 cycles. One entry per CDR3 protein, called by TCRdb with MiXCR from the 5' RACE reads. The sample gives fewer than 700,000 distinct CDR3 sequences, less than 45% of which show up once; around 30% is in the top ten. The specimen was blood. The receptors come from a man older than 75 in good health.

This sequence joins TRBV6-5 and TRBJ2-6; TRBD2 matches 10 bases. V gave up 0 bases and J gave up 2 bases; unmatched junction bases: 10. This CDR3 has 20 amino acids. Per germline, CDR1 MNHEY and CDR2 SVGAGI. CDR3 in amino acids: CASSYSSFGAGGAGANVLTF. The CDR3 coding sequence is TGTGCCAGCAGTTACTCGAGTTTCGGAGCGGGAGGGGCTGGGGCCAACGTCCTGACTTTC.

J is TRBJ2-5 and V is TRBV7-6, with TRBD2 as a possible D gene (5 bases). The CDR3 length is 12 residues. The V end was cut by 3 bases, the J end by 5 bases, with 7 bases between. The V gene's germline CDR1 is SGHVS and CDR2 FNYEAQ. In DNA form, the CDR3 reads TGTGCCAGCAGCTTCGGGGTTGAGACCCAGTACTTC. It yields the protein CASSFGVETQYF.

In this sample, this clonotype turned up a few times. This chain links TRBV14 with TRBJ2-2; weak D call: TRBD2 (5 bases). The V end was cut by 2 bases, the J end by 6 bases, with 16 bases between. Germline V gene lookup returns CDR1 SGHDN and CDR2 FVKESK. CDR3 length: 16 residues. CDR3 DNA: TGTGCCAGCAGCCAAAGCTGGGGAGTAGGGTCCGGGGAGCTGTTTTTT. It translates to CASSQSWGVGSGELFF.

This clonotype was seen more than once but under ten times. V and J are TRBV20-1 and TRBJ2-1; unclear D gene. CDR1 and CDR2 from the germline V gene are DFQATT and SNEGSKA (reference sequence). CDR3 length: 15 amino acids. The V end lost 3 bases, the J end lost 0 bases, and 12 bases lay between the germline ends. Here the CDR3 reads CSARRAPSSYNEQFF. CDR3 nucleotides: TGCAGTGCTAGGAGAGCACCGAGCTCCTACAATGAGCAGTTCTTC.

The sample holds a few counts of this clonotype. The V gene is TRBV7-3, the J gene TRBJ2-1, with 9 bases that match TRBD2. CDR1 and CDR2 (germline): SGHTA, FQGTGA. The CDR3 has 14 residues. With V trimmed by 5 bases and J by 7 bases, 6 bases remained unmatched. This CDR3 reads CASSKTSGQNEQFF. For the CDR3, the DNA is TGTGCCAGCAGCAAAACTAGCGGGCAAAATGAGCAGTTCTTC.

The chain has TRBV18 and TRBJ1-4; 9 positions agree with TRBD1. The CDR3 totals 16 residues. V dropped 0 bases and J dropped 4; count of bases not matched to a gene: 3. Germline V gene data show CDR1 as KGHSH and CDR2 as LQKENI. The CDR3 is CASSPPGQGLNEKLFF. The CDR3 DNA is TGTGCCAGCTCACCACCCGGACAGGGGCTTAATGAAAAACTGTTTTTT. Together with reference TRBV18 and TRBJ1-4, the CDR3 gives the full variable domain: NAGVMQNPRHLVRRRGQEARLRCSPMKGHSHVYWYRQLPEEGLKFMVYLQKENIIDESGMPKERFSAEFPKEGPSILRIQQVVRGDSAAYFCASSPPGQGLNEKLFFGSGTQLSVL.

This clonotype was seen many times. V is TRBV10-3 and J is TRBJ2-3, with 7 bases identical to TRBD2. This CDR3 has 14 amino acids. Germline V gene data show CDR1 as ENHRY and CDR2 as SYGVKD. J was trimmed by 2 bases and V by 6 bases; bases with no gene match: 5. The CDR3: CAISPGGNTDTQYF. CDR3 nucleotides: TGTGCCATCAGCCCCGGGGGGAACACAGATACGCAGTATTTT.

This clonotype was found once. The J gene is TRBJ2-1, the V gene TRBV27; 7 bases align to TRBD2. Germline CDR1 reads MNHEY; CDR2 reads SMNVEV (reference sequence). J gave up 13 bases and V 4 bases, and 16 bases lay outside the gene matches. The CDR3 extends over 15 amino acids. As DNA, the CDR3 is TGTGCCAGCAGTTCACCGGGCGGGAGTCACGGGACCCAGTTCTTC. Its protein is CASSSPGGSHGTQFF.

This chain uses TRBV4-3 with TRBJ1-2; TRBD1 agrees at 7 bases. The CDR3 is 15 residues long. Germline-derived CDR1 and CDR2 are LGHNA and YSLEER. V shed 0 bases and J 3 bases; nucleotides not matched to a gene: 4. The CDR3 DNA reads as TGCGCCAGCAGCCAAGAGACAGGGCCATACTATGGCTACACCTTC. It codes for CASSQETGPYYGYTF.

This chain links TRBV6-6 with TRBJ2-7; D is unclear. Germline assignment: CDR1 MNHNY and CDR2 SVGAGI (reference sequence). The CDR3 is made up of 13 amino acids. The V end was cut by 0 bases, the J end by 12 bases, with 15 bases between. The CDR3 reads CASSYSPAQSLYF. The CDR3 nucleotides read TGTGCCAGCAGTTACTCTCCGGCCCAAAGTCTGTACTTC.

This rearrangement joins TRBV5-1 to TRBJ2-1, with D possibly TRBD2 on 6 matching bases. Per germline, CDR1 SGHRS and CDR2 YFSETQ. The CDR3 contains 13 residues. V was clipped by 4 bases and J by 9 bases, with 14 bases between them. CDR3 protein: CASSPGVPGEQFF. CDR3 in DNA: TGCGCCAGCAGCCCGGGGGTGCCCGGTGAGCAGTTCTTC.

The genes are TRBV7-2 and TRBJ1-2; D might be TRBD1 (5 bases). CDR1 SGHTA and CDR2 FQGNSA come from the germline V gene. V was cut by 6 bases and J by 0 bases, with 17 bases left in between. The CDR3 is 16 residues long. The CDR3 sequence is CASSLDKTSANYGYTF. CDR3 coding DNA: TGTGCCAGCAGTTTGGACAAAACTTCAGCTAACTATGGCTACACCTTC.

The J gene is TRBJ2-4, the V gene TRBV20-1, with 13 nucleotides matching TRBD2. V lost 6 bases and J lost 1; bases outside the gene matches: 6. This CDR3 is 16 amino acids long. Per germline, CDR1 DFQATT and CDR2 SNEGSKA (reference sequence). CDR3 sequence reads: CSAYSGLAGAKNIQYF. In DNA form, the CDR3 reads TGCAGTGCATATTCGGGACTAGCGGGGGCCAAAAACATTCAGTACTTC.

The chain joins TRBV6-4 to TRBJ2-1; 7 bases line up with TRBD2. The CDR3 length is 15 residues. Germline V gene data show CDR1 as MRHNA and CDR2 as SNTAGT. Trimming removed 6 bases from V and 5 bases from J; junction bases left unmatched: 10. CDR3 residues: CASSPQGGINNEQFF. As DNA, the CDR3 is TGTGCCAGCAGCCCCCAGGGAGGGATCAACAATGAGCAGTTCTTC.

The table lists this clonotype with a few counts. The gene calls are TRBV6-2 or TRBV6-3 and TRBJ2-7; 8 bases match TRBD1. Germline trimming cut 8 bases from V and 4 bases from J; bases unmatched to any gene: 7. The length of the CDR3 is 13 residues. Germline V gives CDR1 MNHEY, CDR2 SVGEGT. The CDR3: CASWQGAIYEQYF. CDR3 DNA: TGTGCCAGCTGGCAGGGGGCAATTTACGAGCAGTACTTC.

The chain recombines TRBV4-2 with TRBJ2-1, with a weak D call TRBD2 (5 bases). Trimming shortened V by 2 bases and J by 0 bases, and 5 bases separated the two germline ends. The CDR3 consists of 14 residues. Germline CDR1 reads LGHNA; CDR2 reads YNFKEQ. The CDR3 here is CASSQRGSYNEQFF. In nucleotides, the CDR3 is TGTGCCAGCAGCCAACGGGGCTCCTACAATGAGCAGTTCTTC.

This chain links TRBV20-1 with TRBJ1-2, with TRBD1 as a possible D gene (6 bases). Germline assignment: CDR1 DFQATT and CDR2 SNEGSKA (reference sequence). V shed 4 bases and J shed 4 bases, with 16 bases lying between them. This CDR3 region has 14 residues. CDR3 bases: TGCAGTGCTAACGTCCAGGGGACTCTCTATGGCTACACCTTC. Amino acid sequence: CSANVQGTLYGYTF.

This clonotype was picked up a small number of times. The CDR3 sequence: CASSLAWGSPTGEQFF. As DNA, the CDR3 is TGTGCCAGCAGCCTGGCATGGGGGTCCCCCACCGGTGAGCAGTTCTTC. The gene calls are TRBV14 and TRBJ2-1; the D gene could be TRBD1 or TRBD2 (5 bases each). The V gene's germline CDR1 is SGHDN and CDR2 FVKESK. This CDR3 region has 16 residues. Trimming removed 4 bases at V and 9 bases at J, with 22 bases between.

J is TRBJ2-2 and V is TRBV12-3 or TRBV12-4; a weak D match, TRBD1 (5 bases). Trimming removed 3 bases from V and 4 bases from J, with 12 bases in between. The CDR3 loop spans 15 amino acids. The CDR3 loop is CASSLGRQSTGELFF. CDR3 nucleotides: TGTGCCAGCAGTTTGGGAAGACAGAGCACCGGGGAGCTGTTTTTT.

The J gene is TRBJ2-4, the V gene TRBV3-1; the match to TRBD2 covers 9 bases. The V and J ends lost 2 bases and 5 bases, in that order; junction bases with no gene match: 13. This CDR3 contains 18 residues. Germline V CDR1 and CDR2: LGHDT, YNNKEL (reference sequence). In nucleotides, the CDR3 is TGTGCCAGCAGCCAACGGTCAAGCGGGGGGCCCCCCCAAAACATTCAGTACTTC. Amino acids: CASSQRSSGGPPQNIQYF.

This clonotype was detected only a few times. The chain recombines TRBV6-2 or TRBV6-3 with TRBJ2-3, with 7 bases matching TRBD1. Trimming at V came to 6 bases and at J to 2 bases, leaving 5 bases not matched to a gene. Germline V gives CDR1 MNHEY, CDR2 SVGEGT. CDR3 size: 14 residues. The CDR3 here is CASRIRGYTDTQYF. CDR3 DNA: TGTGCCAGCAGGATCAGGGGGTACACAGATACGCAGTATTTT.

In this sample, this clonotype turned up a few times. The chain is built from TRBV20-1 and TRBJ2-5; weak D call: TRBD2 (6 bases). The CDR3 totals 12 residues. The V gene's germline CDR1 is DFQATT and CDR2 SNEGSKA (reference sequence). The CDR3 nucleotides are TGCCAGGTCCGGGTTGGAGGGGAGACCCAGTACTTC. It specifies CQVRVGGETQYF.